The T cell receptor (beta chain) under discussion was sequenced for a study of blood T cell repertoires in COVID-19. Overall study context: The United States, Italy and Spain supplied acute and convalescent COVID-19 samples. From T cells, B-cell-depleted T cells, or PBMCs came the material, which was cDNA or gDNA.

CDR1 and CDR2 from the germline V gene are SNHLY and FYNNEI. The length of the CDR3 is 14 residues. Trimming at V came to 8 bases and at J to 4 bases, leaving 8 bases not matched to a gene. Original analysis: It was from reference gene primer amplification that nucleated cell counts were estimated. TCRdb keeps only in-frame clones here, not all; method: immunoSEQ multiplex PCR. V and J calls and clone size come straight from that table; D and trimming were deduced from the DNA. Of 95,000 to 110,000 clones in the sample, over 65% are singletons; the top ten hold roughly a quarter. Sequences were obtained from peripheral blood. This TCR was sampled from a man between 60 and 70 years old with acute or convalescent COVID-19. The chain recombines TRBV2 with TRBJ2-1, with 7 bases fitting TRBD2. CDR3 in amino acids: CASLSSGYYNEQFF. CDR3 in DNA: TGTGCCAGCCTATCTAGCGGATATTACAATGAGCAGTTCTTC.